A selection of T cell receptor beta chains follows, all from one sample in a study of blood T cell repertoires in COVID-19. Here immunoSEQ multiplex PCR was the method, and the copy in TCRdb shows in-frame clones only, minus some. The table shows about 200,000 clones, with approximately 91% occurring only once. The sample was peripheral blood. Receptor source: a man aged 55 to 70 who had recovered from COVID-19. The CDR3 runs from the conserved cysteine through the conserved F or W. D genes are given only for firm matches. Rows may omit the clone size; those that give it use once, few, many or a size class.

V,D,size,J,CDR3,DNA
TRBV19,NA,NA,TRBJ1-5,CASSIGSMVQGNQPQHF,TGTGCCAGTAGTATAGGCTCCATGGTGCAGGGCAATCAGCCCCAGCATTTT
TRBV7-3,NA,NA,TRBJ2-5,CASSLSTQETQYF,TGTGCCAGCAGCTTATCAACTCAAGAGACCCAGTACTTC
TRBV28,TRBD1,NA,TRBJ2-2,CARTQTGSNTGELFF,TGTGCCAGGACTCAGACAGGGTCGAACACCGGGGAGCTGTTTTTT
TRBV24-1,TRBD2,few,TRBJ2-3,CATSDRGRAGGGDTQYF,TGTGCCACCAGTGATAGGGGTAGAGCGGGAGGAGGAGATACGCAGTATTTT
TRBV2,TRBD1,NA,TRBJ2-3,CASRGQGAGTDTQYF,TGTGCCAGCAGGGGTCAGGGGGCCGGCACAGATACGCAGTATTTT
TRBV19,TRBD1,NA,TRBJ1-1,CASRTGQEQNTEAFF,TGTGCCAGTAGGACCGGACAGGAACAAAACACTGAAGCTTTCTTT
TRBV30,TRBD1,NA,TRBJ2-7,CAWSSTGVGSYEQYF,TGTGCCTGGAGTTCGACAGGGGTCGGGTCCTACGAGCAGTACTTC
TRBV5-1,NA,NA,TRBJ1-1,CASIIVVGLNTEAFF,TGCGCCAGCATTATTGTGGTCGGGTTGAACACTGAAGCTTTCTTT
TRBV5-1,NA,NA,TRBJ1-4,CASSRTVEEKLFF,TGCGCCAGCAGCAGGACAGTAGAAGAAAAACTGTTTTTT
TRBV18,TRBD1,NA,TRBJ2-6,CASSEPRDSSGANVLTF,TGTGCCAGCTCAGAGCCCCGGGACAGCTCTGGGGCCAACGTCCTGACTTTC
TRBV20-1,TRBD1,NA,TRBJ2-7,CSASPDRGGREQYF,TGCAGTGCTAGTCCGGACAGGGGGGGACGCGAGCAGTACTTC
TRBV9,TRBD2,NA,TRBJ2-3,CASSVASGGKDTQYF,TGTGCCAGCAGCGTAGCCAGCGGGGGAAAAGATACGCAGTATTTT
TRBV27,TRBD2,NA,TRBJ2-7,CASSSRTSGREGEQYF,TGTGCCAGCAGTTCCCGGACTAGCGGGAGGGAGGGGGAGCAGTACTTC
TRBV4-3,NA,NA,TRBJ1-1,CASSQEGANEAFF,TGCGCCAGCAGCCAAGAGGGAGCCAATGAAGCTTTCTTT
TRBV30,NA,NA,TRBJ2-5,CAWNKFQETQYF,TGTGCCTGGAACAAATTCCAAGAGACCCAGTACTTC
TRBV27,NA,NA,TRBJ1-1,CASSGTGLTEAFF,TGTGCCAGCAGTGGTACAGGGCTCACTGAAGCTTTCTTT
TRBV10-1,TRBD2,NA,TRBJ2-1,CASSESGASGSHNEQFF,TGCGCCAGCAGTGAGTCAGGGGCTAGCGGGAGTCACAATGAGCAGTTCTTC
TRBV29-1,NA,NA,TRBJ2-5,CSAHPGGRETQYF,TGCAGCGCCCACCCCGGGGGGCGGGAGACCCAGTACTTC
TRBV2,TRBD1,NA,TRBJ1-6,CASRGTVSSYNSPLHF,TGTGCCAGCAGGGGGACAGTAAGCTCCTATAATTCACCCCTCCACTTT
TRBV6-2/TRBV6-3,TRBD1,NA,TRBJ2-7,CASSPRGQGGYEQYF,TGTGCCAGCAGTCCCCGCGGACAGGGGGGGTACGAGCAGTACTTC
TRBV6-5,NA,NA,TRBJ1-5,CASRPTGNQPQHF,TGTGCCAGCAGGCCGACAGGTAATCAGCCCCAGCATTTT
TRBV4-1,NA,NA,TRBJ2-5,CASGDRYQETQYF,TGCGCCAGCGGAGACAGGTACCAAGAGACCCAGTACTTC
TRBV7-2,TRBD1,once,TRBJ2-7,CASSLDRGHYEQYF,TGTGCCAGCAGCCTCGACAGGGGACATTACGAGCAGTACTTC
TRBV19,TRBD1,NA,TRBJ2-5,CASSLYRSGTGVQETQYF,TGTGCCAGTAGCCTATATCGATCCGGGACAGGGGTCCAAGAGACCCAGTACTTC
TRBV14,NA,NA,TRBJ2-5,CASSQDDPRTVKGETQYF,TGTGCCAGCAGCCAAGATGACCCCCGGACAGTTAAGGGGGAGACCCAGTACTTC
TRBV6-2/TRBV6-3,NA,NA,TRBJ2-3,CASSYDRDSTDTQYF,TGTGCCAGCAGTTACGACCGGGATAGTACAGATACGCAGTATTTT
TRBV7-3,NA,NA,TRBJ2-5,CASSELRRTISQETQYF,TGTGCCAGCAGCGAATTGCGGCGGACTATCTCGCAAGAGACCCAGTACTTC
TRBV3-1/TRBV3-2,NA,NA,TRBJ1-2,CASSYRGTQANYGYTF,TGTGCCAGCAGCTACCGGGGGACGCAAGCTAACTATGGCTACACCTTC
TRBV5-5,NA,NA,TRBJ2-7,CASSFGGGTYEQYF,TGTGCCAGCAGCTTCGGGGGAGGTACCTACGAGCAGTACTTC
TRBV5-1,TRBD1,NA,TRBJ2-2,CASSEDRVGTGELFF,TGCGCCAGCAGCGAAGACAGGGTGGGCACCGGGGAGCTGTTTTTT
TRBV5-1,TRBD1,NA,TRBJ2-7,CASSFGEGRGRYEQYF,TGCGCCAGCAGCTTCGGAGAAGGCAGGGGGCGTTACGAGCAGTACTTC
TRBV9,TRBD1,NA,TRBJ2-1,CASSPVGGSSYNEQFF,TGTGCCAGCAGCCCAGTAGGGGGCAGCTCCTACAATGAGCAGTTCTTC
TRBV6-5,NA,NA,TRBJ1-2,CASTYGGAGGYTF,TGTGCCAGCACTTACGGCGGGGCGGGTGGCTACACCTTC
TRBV19,NA,NA,TRBJ2-2,CASSTTGLTNTGELFF,TGTGCCAGTAGTACGACAGGCCTAACGAACACCGGGGAGCTGTTTTTT
TRBV5-6,NA,NA,TRBJ1-5,CASGRRGNQPQHF,TGTGCCAGCGGCCGGAGGGGCAATCAGCCCCAGCATTTT
TRBV27,TRBD2,NA,TRBJ2-7,CASSITSGGAGEQYF,TGTGCCAGCAGTATAACTAGCGGGGGGGCCGGAGAGCAGTACTTC
TRBV7-2,NA,NA,TRBJ2-5,CASSPQVREAETQYF,TGTGCCAGCAGCCCACAGGTTAGGGAGGCAGAGACCCAGTACTTC
TRBV27,NA,NA,TRBJ1-4,CASSWQAATNEKLFF,TGTGCCAGCAGTTGGCAGGCCGCAACTAATGAAAAACTGTTTTTT
TRBV9,NA,once,TRBJ2-3,CASSVLSSTDTQYF,TGTGCCAGCAGCGTACTTTCGAGCACAGATACGCAGTATTTT
TRBV2,TRBD2,NA,TRBJ2-5,CASISGGYQETQYF,TGTGCCAGCATAAGCGGGGGGTACCAAGAGACCCAGTACTTC
TRBV6-6,TRBD1,NA,TRBJ2-7,CASSTGTGGYEQYF,TGTGCCAGCAGTACCGGGACAGGGGGCTACGAGCAGTACTTC
TRBV5-1,TRBD1,NA,TRBJ2-7,CASSLGTGVSYEQYF,TGCGCCAGCAGCTTGGGGACAGGGGTTTCCTACGAGCAGTACTTC
TRBV19,NA,NA,TRBJ2-7,CASSMNRIRSSPITEDYEQYF,TGTGCCAGTAGTATGAACAGGATCCGAAGTTCGCCTATAACAGAAGACTACGAGCAGTACTTC
TRBV25-1,TRBD2,NA,TRBJ2-7,CASRPPAASGLYEQYF,TGTGCCAGCAGACCCCCCGCGGCTAGCGGGCTATACGAGCAGTACTTC
TRBV9,TRBD1,NA,TRBJ2-3,CASSLHRQGYLSTDTQYF,TGTGCCAGCAGCCTCCACAGACAGGGTTATCTTAGCACAGATACGCAGTATTTT
TRBV2,TRBD1,NA,TRBJ1-1,CAGSGTGGEDTEAFF,TGTGCCGGGAGTGGGACAGGGGGCGAAGACACTGAAGCTTTCTTT
TRBV10-3,TRBD1,NA,TRBJ2-7,CAIRPTGTGRYEQYF,TGTGCCATCAGGCCAACCGGGACAGGTCGCTACGAGCAGTACTTC
TRBV6-5,NA,NA,TRBJ1-2,CASSYYRDQGGYTF,TGTGCCAGCAGTTACTACAGGGATCAGGGTGGCTACACCTTC
TRBV10-2,TRBD1,NA,TRBJ2-1,CASSTGDFYNEQFF,TGCGCCAGCAGCACAGGGGATTTTTACAATGAGCAGTTCTTC
TRBV4-3,NA,NA,TRBJ1-4,CASSLGLKEEKLFF,TGCGCCAGCAGCCTGGGACTAAAGGAGGAAAAACTGTTTTTT
TRBV15,NA,NA,TRBJ1-3,CATSSRTDPGNTIYF,TGTGCCACCAGCAGTCGGACTGATCCAGGAAACACCATATATTTT
TRBV18,TRBD1,NA,TRBJ2-7,CASSRGQGIEQYF,TGTGCCAGCTCACGAGGACAGGGGATCGAGCAGTACTTC
TRBV18,NA,NA,TRBJ1-5,CASSPSGSNQPQHF,TGTGCCAGCTCACCGTCGGGAAGCAATCAGCCCCAGCATTTT
TRBV18,TRBD1,NA,TRBJ2-7,CASSRGGWYEQYF,TGTGCCAGCTCACGAGGGGGCTGGTACGAGCAGTACTTC
TRBV7-7,TRBD2,NA,TRBJ2-1,CASSRISGGLNEQFF,TGTGCCAGCAGCCGCATTAGCGGGGGGCTTAATGAGCAGTTCTTC
TRBV7-8,NA,NA,TRBJ1-2,CASSHRDNNYGYTF,TGTGCCAGCAGCCACAGGGACAATAACTATGGCTACACCTTC
TRBV27,TRBD1,NA,TRBJ2-2,CASRGQGGITGELFF,TGTGCCAGCAGGGGACAGGGAGGGATCACCGGGGAGCTGTTTTTT
TRBV19,NA,NA,TRBJ1-4,CASRGGHINEKLFF,TGTGCCAGTCGAGGGGGACATATTAATGAAAAACTGTTTTTT
TRBV28,NA,NA,TRBJ2-7,CASSFAGGSSSYEQYF,TGTGCCAGCAGTTTCGCTGGCGGGTCGAGCTCCTACGAGCAGTACTTC